This T cell receptor beta chain was profiled in a study of T cell responses to AZD1222 COVID-19 vaccine. Generated by immunoSEQ multiplex PCR, the TCRdb table keeps only in-frame clones and is missing some. In the table there are 75,000 to 95,000 clones, roughly 84% of which are singletons. This clone came up a few times. Its specificity is unknown. Study findings and constraints: The study identified only six AZD1222 recipients as seropositive at baseline. Clonal diversity was possibly underestimated; the donors were predominantly white British and more often female. Vaccine-related CD4 TCRs covered spike, predominating at 160-218 and 743-854.

Deletions cut 6 bases from V and 3 bases from J, with 19 bases between. The CDR3 extends over 15 amino acids. Germline values: CDR1 SGHRS, CDR2 YFSETQ. This sample comprised peripheral blood, obtained on day 0 of AZD1222 vaccination. This chain links TRBV5-1 with TRBJ2-7, with TRBD1 as a possible D gene (5 bases). This TCR was sampled from an adult in good health. CDR3 in amino acids: CASKLEASDNYEQYF. CDR3 DNA: TGCGCCAGCAAGCTTGAAGCCTCGGACAACTACGAGCAGTACTTC.